This T cell receptor beta chain stems from a study of T cells in Graves' hyperthyroidism and ophthalmopathy. There were TCR beta CDR3 regions amplified from RNA transcripts. When the TCR CDR3 underwent first-round RT-PCR, the HTBI primer set was used. TCRdb ran MiXCR on the multiplex PCR reads and lists one entry per CDR3 protein. The table shows roughly 500,000 distinct CDR3 sequences, with about 14% occurring only once. CDR1 and CDR2 (germline): MDHEN, SYDVKM. Trimming cost V 6 bases and J 6 bases; bases outside gene matches: 4. This CDR3 comprises 14 residues. Newly diagnosed hyperthyroidism patients aged 18 to 65 years had disease lasting under 2 months. This clonotype was detected many times. This could be a read error, since a much larger clone is one nucleotide away.

Sequencing was done on a sample of blood. This clonotype was sampled from a woman between 25 and 40 years old with Graves' hyperthyroidism that later progressed to Graves' ophthalmopathy. The chain combines TRBV28 with TRBJ2-7, with 14 nucleotides matching TRBD2. In nucleotides, the CDR3 is TGTGCCAGCAGCGAGGGACTAGCGGGAGTCGAGCAGTACTTC. Protein: CASSEGLAGVEQYF.